The 23 T cell receptor beta chains reported below all come from one sample, sequenced in a study of T cells in localized non-small cell lung cancer (dated by TCRdb to the early 2020s). Receptor libraries were prepared by the immunoSEQ multiplex PCR assay. TCRdb took over this immuneACCESS table, retaining in-frame rearrangements with V and J assigned. Such tables are incomplete; in checked studies, under half of the missing clones stem from an unresolved V gene, and the remainder is unexplained. This sample comprises tens of thousands of clones, just under 80% of them detected only once. Of the sample, roughly 15% falls within the top ten clones. Sample: peripheral blood, taken before any cancer treatment. Source of these receptors: an older male donor with stage III squamous cell lung carcinoma.

The chain's CDR3 is CASSPTYTNGYTF. The CDR3 bases are TGTGCCAGCAGCCCTACGTATACGAATGGCTACACCTTC. The genes are TRBV5-6 and TRBJ1-2; D gene uncertain. The CDR3 extends over 13 amino acids. Germline CDR1 is SGHDT and CDR2 is YYEEEE. The ends were cut back, 4 bases at V and 6 bases at J, with 13 bases in the middle.

The chain has TRBV6-5 and TRBJ1-3; the D gene is possibly TRBD1 (6 bases). Between the trimmed V and J ends, which lost 2 bases and 0 bases, there was a span of 8 bases. The CDR3 is 15 amino acids. Germline-derived CDR1 and CDR2 are MNHEY and SVGAGI. CDR3 in amino acids: CASSYGGSSGNTIYF. DNA of the CDR3: TGTGCCAGCAGTTACGGGGGCAGCTCTGGAAACACCATATATTTT.

The rearrangement uses TRBV27 and TRBJ1-5; D call uncertain. V was shortened by 3 bases and J by 3 bases, with 9 bases between the two germline ends. This CDR3 is 14 amino acids long. The germline V gene has CDR1 MNHEY and CDR2 SMNVEV (reference sequence). The chain's CDR3 is CASSFSGDNQPQHF. CDR3 nucleotides: TGTGCCAGCAGTTTCTCAGGAGACAATCAGCCCCAGCATTTT.

J is TRBJ2-7 and V is TRBV6-5; D not certain. The V end was cut by 2 bases, the J end by 4 bases, with 9 bases between. The CDR3 spans 13 residues. Germline V CDR1 and CDR2: MNHEY, SVGAGI. CDR3 sequence: CASSYNSLYEQYF. The CDR3 DNA sequence: TGTGCCAGCAGTTACAATTCCTTATACGAGCAGTACTTC.

The genes are TRBV9 and TRBJ2-5; the match to TRBD2 covers 13 bases. V shed 2 bases and J 6 bases; nucleotides not matched to a gene: 4. The CDR3 contains 15 residues. Germline CDR1 is SGDLS and CDR2 is YYNGEE. This CDR3 is CASSVTSGGTQTQYF. Here the CDR3 DNA reads TGTGCCAGCAGCGTGACTAGCGGGGGGACCCAGACCCAGTACTTC.

The rearrangement joins TRBV28 to TRBJ1-2; D perhaps matches TRBD1 (5 bases). V was shortened by 5 bases and J by 2 bases, with 9 bases between the two germline ends. CDR3 length equals 13 residues. Germline V gene lookup returns CDR1 MDHEN and CDR2 SYDVKM. The CDR3 DNA reads TGTGCCAGCAGTGGGACGGAGAACTATGGCTACACCTTC. Residues: CASSGTENYGYTF.

J is TRBJ2-7 and V is TRBV5-8, with 9 positions matching TRBD1. V was pared by 3 bases and J by 2 bases, with 3 bases of the junction left unmatched. This CDR3 is built from 14 residues. Germline V gene lookup returns CDR1 SGHTS and CDR2 YDEGEE. CDR3 coding DNA: TGTGCCAGCAGCTCTGGACAGGGGACCTACGAGCAGTACTTC. Protein product: CASSSGQGTYEQYF.

This sequence joins TRBV6-6 and TRBJ1-1; the D gene is possibly TRBD1 (5 bases). Germline V gene lookup returns CDR1 MNHNY and CDR2 SVGAGI (reference sequence). Trimming took 0 bases from V and 4 from J, leaving 6 bases between them. The CDR3 has 13 amino acids. CDR3 bases: TGTGCCAGCAGTTACTCTCAGGGCACTGAAGCTTTCTTT. Translating gives CASSYSQGTEAFF.

The V call is TRBV11-2, the J call TRBJ2-6; no firm D call. With 4 bases removed from V and 0 bases from J, the gap between germline ends came to 7 bases. The CDR3 loop spans 15 amino acids. Germline loops: CDR1 SGHAT, CDR2 FQNNGV. CDR3 residues: CASSSFVSGANVLTF. The CDR3 DNA sequence: TGTGCCAGCAGCTCGTTCGTCTCTGGGGCCAACGTCCTGACTTTC.

This clone was seen once. The chain carries TRBV5-1 and TRBJ2-5, with 8 bases matching TRBD1. Germline assignment: CDR1 SGHRS and CDR2 YFSETQ. The CDR3 contains 15 residues. V was pared by 2 bases and J by 3 bases, with 6 bases of the junction left unmatched. CDR3 protein: CASSFQGAWEETQYF. The CDR3 DNA follows: TGCGCCAGCAGCTTTCAGGGGGCTTGGGAAGAGACCCAGTACTTC.

V usage is TRBV4-3 and J usage is TRBJ1-5; TRBD1 is a possible D gene (5 bases). The V end lost 5 bases, the J end lost 2 bases, and 13 bases lay between the germline ends. This CDR3 comprises 15 residues. In germline, CDR1 is LGHNA, CDR2 YSLEER. Written as DNA, the CDR3 is TGCGCCAGCAGCTATAACGTACAGGGCAATCAGCCCCAGCATTTT. This sequence encodes CASSYNVQGNQPQHF.

This chain connects TRBV7-2 to TRBJ1-3; D is unclear. Between the trimmed V and J ends, which lost 5 bases and 5 bases, there was a span of 13 bases. The CDR3 loop spans 14 amino acids. Germline V gene lookup returns CDR1 SGHTA and CDR2 FQGNSA. The CDR3 DNA sequence: TGTGCCAGCAGCAATCGGGAGTACCGAAACACCATATATTTT. As protein: CASSNREYRNTIYF.

By share, this clone ranks as medium-sized. This chain joins TRBV27 and TRBJ2-1; tentatively, D is TRBD2 (6 bases). CDR1 is MNHEY and CDR2 is SMNVEV in the germline V gene (reference sequence). V lost 6 bases and J 7 bases, leaving 16 bases between the germline ends. The CDR3 has 14 residues. CDR3 sequence (DNA): TGTGCCAGCAGCATAGGGCGGGGTTCGAATGAGCAGTTCTTC. It specifies CASSIGRGSNEQFF.

V and J are TRBV6-6 and TRBJ1-1, with D possibly being TRBD1 (5 bases). CDR1 and CDR2 from the germline V gene are MNHNY and SVGAGI (reference sequence). Deletions cut 2 bases from V and 1 base from J, with 11 bases between. This CDR3 comprises 15 residues. The CDR3 DNA follows: TGTGCCAGCAGTTACATAGGACAAGGGAACACTGAAGCTTTCTTT. It yields the protein CASSYIGQGNTEAFF.

The sample holds a few counts of this clone. The CDR3 reads CASSSRARGGETQYF. In nucleotides, the CDR3 is TGTGCCAGCAGCAGCCGGGCCCGTGGAGGGGAGACCCAGTACTTC. The V and J genes are TRBV27 and TRBJ2-5; perhaps TRBD2 as D (6 bases). CDR1 and CDR2 from the germline V gene are MNHEY and SMNVEV (reference sequence). The germline V and J ends were trimmed by 6 bases and 5 bases, with 19 bases remaining between them. This CDR3 is built from 15 residues.

The chain uses TRBV5-6 and TRBJ2-7; the D gene is possibly TRBD1 (6 bases). Looked up from germline, CDR1 is SGHDT and CDR2 is YYEEEE. The CDR3 length is 15 residues. V lost 4 bases and J lost 0, with 14 bases in between. CDR3 DNA sequence: TGTGCCAGCAGCATCCTGACAGGTTTCTCCTACGAGCAGTACTTC. As protein: CASSILTGFSYEQYF. The full variable domain, completed using reference TRBV5-6 and TRBJ2-7, is DAGVTQSPTHLIKTRGQQVTLRCSPKSGHDTVSWYQQALGQGPQFIFQYYEEEERQRGNFPDRFSGHQFPNYSSELNVNALLLGDSALYLCASSILTGFSYEQYFGPGTRLTVT.

The CDR3 sequence is CASSPERTAGDNEQFF. DNA of the CDR3: TGCGCCAGCAGTCCCGAGAGAACAGCGGGAGACAATGAGCAGTTCTTC. The chain carries TRBV5-1 and TRBJ2-1, with TRBD2 identical over 8 bases. The CDR3 is 16 residues long. Germline CDR1 SGHRS, CDR2 YFSETQ. Unmatched junction bases numbered 12, after V lost 5 bases and J lost 5 bases. The variable domain in full, with the rest retrieved from reference TRBV5-1 and TRBJ2-1, is KAGVTQTPRYLIKTRGQQVTLSCSPISGHRSVSWYQQTPGQGLQFLFEYFSETQRNKGNFPGRFSGRQFSNSRSEMNVSTLELGDSALYLCASSPERTAGDNEQFFGPGTRLTVL.

The rearrangement links TRBV7-8 to TRBJ2-7, with a tentative D call TRBD1 (5 bases). Germline assignment: CDR1 SGHVS and CDR2 FQNEAQ. This CDR3 region has 15 residues. Between the trimmed V and J ends, which lost 6 bases and 2 bases, there was a span of 17 bases. The CDR3 DNA reads as TGTGCCAGCAGACCATTAGGGGAAGGCCCCTACGAGCAGTACTTC. Protein: CASRPLGEGPYEQYF.

The rearrangement links TRBV5-6 to TRBJ1-5, with TRBD1 matching over 10 bases. The CDR3 length is 15 residues. Germline CDR1 reads SGHDT; CDR2 reads YYEEEE. After removal of 2 bases from V and 5 bases from J, the junction contained 4 bases not matched to a gene. The CDR3: CASSFGQGGDQPQHF. DNA for the CDR3: TGTGCCAGCAGCTTCGGACAGGGGGGGGATCAGCCCCAGCATTTT.

This clone was seen more than once but under ten times. The chain couples TRBV7-2 to TRBJ2-5; the match to TRBD1 covers 10 bases. This CDR3 is 15 amino acids long. Germline loops: CDR1 SGHTA, CDR2 FQGNSA. With V trimmed by 2 bases and J by 8 bases, 8 bases remained unmatched. The CDR3 spells CASSLPRGTGATQYF. CDR3 in DNA: TGTGCCAGCAGCTTACCCCGAGGGACAGGGGCCACCCAGTACTTC.

The chain has TRBV28 and TRBJ1-2; no clear D. Germline-derived CDR1 and CDR2 are MDHEN and SYDVKM. This CDR3 comprises 12 residues. Trimming cost V 3 bases and J 4 bases, with 6 bases left between them. The DNA for the CDR3 is TGTGCCAGCAGTTTGGAATCCTATGGCTACACCTTC. Translation gives CASSLESYGYTF.

The chain combines TRBV5-1 with TRBJ1-3; 7 bases match TRBD1. Germline-derived CDR1 and CDR2 are SGHRS and YFSETQ. The J segment lost 7 bases and the V segment lost 7 bases, leaving 8 bases of the junction unmatched. The CDR3 has 13 amino acids. In DNA form, the CDR3 reads TGCGCCAGCGGCCCCCCAGGGGGTAACACCATATATTTT. Its protein is CASGPPGGNTIYF.

This clone came up once. The gene calls are TRBV11-2 and TRBJ2-1, with 9 bases that match TRBD2. The CDR3 spans 16 residues. Trimming removed 4 bases from V and 8 bases from J; junction bases left unmatched: 12. Germline V gene sequence: CDR1 SGHAT, CDR2 FQNNGV. The CDR3 region has the DNA TGTGCCAGCAGCTCCTCCGGGCGGGAGGGCTTCCATGAGCAGTTCTTC. It specifies CASSSSGREGFHEQFF. Complete variable domain (other parts from reference TRBV11-2 and TRBJ2-1): EAGVAQSPRYKIIEKRQSVAFWCNPISGHATLYWYQQILGQGPKLLIQFQNNGVVDDSQLPKDRFSAERLKGVDSTLKIQPAKLEDSAVYLCASSSSGREGFHEQFFGPGTRLTVL.